The clone carrying this TCR beta chain appeared a few times. Germline loops: CDR1 MNHEY, CDR2 SMNVEV (reference sequence). The CDR3 contains 15 residues. With V trimmed by 6 bases and J by 2 bases, 5 bases remained unmatched. This table comes from immunoSEQ multiplex PCR, and its TCRdb copy is limited to in-frame clones, with some not included. The sample contains about 350,000 clones, about 90% of which appear only once. The data are from a study of blood T cell repertoires in COVID-19. Turning to the study itself: From the United States, Italy and Spain came samples of acute and convalescent COVID-19.

Recruitment covered fewer than 25 US areas and drew participants whose ages spanned roughly 18 to 100 years. This sequence joins TRBV27 and TRBJ2-1, with 9 positions matching TRBD1. Sequenced: PBMCs or T cells enriched from blood (not recorded which). The TCR sequence derives from a woman under 40 who had been exposed to COVID-19. This chain's CDR3 is CASSPDRGTYNEQFF. For the CDR3, the DNA is TGTGCCAGCAGCCCTGACAGGGGGACCTACAATGAGCAGTTCTTC.